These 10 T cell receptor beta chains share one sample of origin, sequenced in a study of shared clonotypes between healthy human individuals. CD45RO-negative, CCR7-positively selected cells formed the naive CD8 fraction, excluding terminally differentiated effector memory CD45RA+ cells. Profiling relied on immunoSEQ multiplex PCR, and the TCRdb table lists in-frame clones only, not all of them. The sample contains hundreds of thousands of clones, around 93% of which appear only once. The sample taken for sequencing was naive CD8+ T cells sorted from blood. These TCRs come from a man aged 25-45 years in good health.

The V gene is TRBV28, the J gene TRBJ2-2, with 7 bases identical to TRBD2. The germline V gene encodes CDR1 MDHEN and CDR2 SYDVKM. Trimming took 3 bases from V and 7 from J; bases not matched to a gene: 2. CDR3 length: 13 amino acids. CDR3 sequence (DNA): TGTGCCAGCAGTTTGGGGGGGAACGGGGAGCTGTTTTTT. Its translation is CASSLGGNGELFF.

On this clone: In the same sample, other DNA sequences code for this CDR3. Here the CDR3 reads CASSGGTSGSNEQFF. CDR3 coding DNA: TGTGCCAGCAGCGGCGGGACTAGCGGTTCCAATGAGCAGTTCTTC. The chain links TRBV9 to TRBJ2-1; 11 bases match TRBD2. CDR3 size: 15 residues. V dropped 3 bases and J dropped 6; count of bases not matched to a gene: 5. In germline, CDR1 is SGDLS, CDR2 YYNGEE.

The CDR3, as DNA: TGTGCCAGCAGTTTGACTTCAGCAGCCTACGAGCAGTACTTC. Amino acid sequence: CASSLTSAAYEQYF. The chain is built from TRBV27 and TRBJ2-7; D is uncertain. V was clipped by 3 bases and J by 2 bases, with 11 bases between them. The germline gives CDR1 MNHEY, CDR2 SMNVEV (reference sequence). This CDR3 comprises 14 residues.

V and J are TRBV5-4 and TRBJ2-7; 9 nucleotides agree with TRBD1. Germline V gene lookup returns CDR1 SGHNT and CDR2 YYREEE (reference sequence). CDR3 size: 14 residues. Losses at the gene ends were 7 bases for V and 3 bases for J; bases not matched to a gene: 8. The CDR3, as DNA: TGTGCCAGCGGCCTGGACAGGGGTATCTACGAGCAGTACTTC. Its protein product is CASGLDRGIYEQYF.

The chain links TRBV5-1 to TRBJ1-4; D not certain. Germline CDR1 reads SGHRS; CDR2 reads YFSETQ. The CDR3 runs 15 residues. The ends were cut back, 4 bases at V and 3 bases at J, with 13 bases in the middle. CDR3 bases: TGCGCCAGCAGCCCGACCCCGGGAGCTAATGAAAAACTGTTTTTT. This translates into CASSPTPGANEKLFF.

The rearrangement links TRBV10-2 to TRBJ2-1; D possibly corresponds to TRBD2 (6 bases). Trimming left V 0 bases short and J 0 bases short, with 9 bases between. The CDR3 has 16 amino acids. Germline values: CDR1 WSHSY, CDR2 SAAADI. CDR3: CASSESGAGSYNEQFF. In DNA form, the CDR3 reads TGCGCCAGCAGTGAGTCGGGAGCGGGCTCCTACAATGAGCAGTTCTTC.

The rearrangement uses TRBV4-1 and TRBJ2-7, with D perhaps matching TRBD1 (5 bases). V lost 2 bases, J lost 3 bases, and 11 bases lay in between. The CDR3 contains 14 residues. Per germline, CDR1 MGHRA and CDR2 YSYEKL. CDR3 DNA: TGCGCCAGCAGCCAAAACCCTCAGGGCTACGAGCAGTACTTC. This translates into CASSQNPQGYEQYF.

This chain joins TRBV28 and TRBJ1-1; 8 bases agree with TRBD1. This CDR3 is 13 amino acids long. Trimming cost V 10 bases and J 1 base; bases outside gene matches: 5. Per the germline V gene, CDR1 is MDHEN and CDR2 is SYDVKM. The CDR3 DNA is TGTGCCACCCGGACAGGGACGAACACTGAAGCTTTCTTT. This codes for CATRTGTNTEAFF.

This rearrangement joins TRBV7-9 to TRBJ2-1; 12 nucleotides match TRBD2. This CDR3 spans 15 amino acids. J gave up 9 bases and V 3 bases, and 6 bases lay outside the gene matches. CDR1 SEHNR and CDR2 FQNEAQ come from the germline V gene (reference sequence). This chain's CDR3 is CASSFLAGGRSEQFF. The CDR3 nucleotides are TGTGCCAGCAGCTTCCTAGCGGGAGGGCGCAGTGAGCAGTTCTTC.

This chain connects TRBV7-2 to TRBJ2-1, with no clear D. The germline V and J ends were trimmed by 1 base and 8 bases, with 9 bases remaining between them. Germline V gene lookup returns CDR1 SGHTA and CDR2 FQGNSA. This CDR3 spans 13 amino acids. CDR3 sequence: CASSLGGGDEQFF. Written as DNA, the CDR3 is TGTGCCAGCAGCTTAGGGGGTGGCGATGAGCAGTTCTTC.